A selection of T cell receptor beta chains follows, all from one sample in a study of beta chain features in type 1 diabetes. Using immunoSEQ multiplex PCR, the repertoire was profiled, and TCRdb retains in-frame clones only, with some absent. The table lists approximately 280,000 clones, approximately 16% of them singletons. The sequenced sample consisted of naive CD4+ T cells from blood. The receptors were sampled from a man aged 18 to 30 with type 1 diabetes. The CDR3 runs from the conserved cysteine through the conserved F or W. A D gene is named only where the DNA matches it firmly. Clone size appears in some rows only: once, few, many, or a class for an expanded clone.

V: TRBV29-1; D: TRBD1; length: 12; size: .; J: TRBJ1-2; CDR3: CSVGDRSYGYTF; DNA: TGCAGCGTTGGGGACAGGTCCTATGGCTACACCTTC
V: TRBV11-2; D: TRBD1; length: 13; size: .; J: TRBJ1-5; CDR3: CASSGTGSQPQHF; DNA: TGTGCCAGCAGCGGGACAGGGAGTCAGCCCCAGCATTTT
V: TRBV4-2; D: .; length: 22; size: .; J: TRBJ2-1; CDR3: CASSLPRAEGPKNHRSYNEQFF; DNA: TGTGCCAGCAGCCTCCCCCGGGCGGAGGGACCCAAAAACCACCGCTCCTACAATGAGCAGTTCTTC
V: TRBV5-4; D: .; length: 14; size: few; J: TRBJ2-2; CDR3: CASSFVANTGELFF; DNA: TGTGCCAGCAGCTTCGTCGCGAACACCGGGGAGCTGTTTTTT
V: TRBV6-1; D: TRBD2; length: 15; size: few; J: TRBJ2-7; CDR3: CASSATTSGTNEQYF; DNA: TGTGCCAGCAGTGCAACGACTAGCGGGACTAACGAGCAGTACTTC
V: TRBV7-9; D: .; length: 13; size: .; J: TRBJ1-2; CDR3: CASSFDRIHGYTF; DNA: TGTGCCAGCAGCTTTGACAGGATCCATGGCTACACCTTC
V: TRBV4-1; D: TRBD2; length: 14; size: .; J: TRBJ2-1; CDR3: CASSQVSSGRHRFF; DNA: TGCGCCAGCAGCCAAGTTTCTAGCGGGAGGCATCGGTTCTTC
V: TRBV27; D: TRBD2; length: 14; size: .; J: TRBJ2-5; CDR3: CASASLAGQETQYF; DNA: TGTGCCAGCGCTTCTCTAGCGGGACAAGAGACCCAGTACTTC
V: TRBV6-6; D: .; length: 14; size: .; J: TRBJ1-2; CDR3: CASSYSVSDYGYTF; DNA: TGTGCCAGCAGTTACAGCGTCAGCGACTATGGCTACACCTTC
V: TRBV28; D: .; length: 15; size: .; J: TRBJ2-5; CDR3: CASSLGGGHQETQYF; DNA: TGTGCCAGCAGTTTAGGGGGGGGCCACCAAGAGACCCAGTACTTC
V: TRBV10-3; D: TRBD1; length: 14; size: few; J: TRBJ1-2; CDR3: CAAALQGAGGGYTF; DNA: TGTGCCGCCGCCCTACAGGGGGCAGGAGGTGGCTACACCTTC
V: TRBV5-1; D: TRBD2; length: 16; size: few; J: TRBJ2-1; CDR3: CASSKVAGGSYNEQFF; DNA: TGCGCCAGCAGTAAAGTAGCGGGAGGGTCGTACAATGAGCAGTTCTTC
V: TRBV7-9; D: TRBD1; length: 16; size: .; J: TRBJ1-1; CDR3: CASSDRPGTGGARTFF; DNA: TGTGCCAGCAGCGATCGTCCCGGGACAGGGGGCGCGAGGACTTTCTTT